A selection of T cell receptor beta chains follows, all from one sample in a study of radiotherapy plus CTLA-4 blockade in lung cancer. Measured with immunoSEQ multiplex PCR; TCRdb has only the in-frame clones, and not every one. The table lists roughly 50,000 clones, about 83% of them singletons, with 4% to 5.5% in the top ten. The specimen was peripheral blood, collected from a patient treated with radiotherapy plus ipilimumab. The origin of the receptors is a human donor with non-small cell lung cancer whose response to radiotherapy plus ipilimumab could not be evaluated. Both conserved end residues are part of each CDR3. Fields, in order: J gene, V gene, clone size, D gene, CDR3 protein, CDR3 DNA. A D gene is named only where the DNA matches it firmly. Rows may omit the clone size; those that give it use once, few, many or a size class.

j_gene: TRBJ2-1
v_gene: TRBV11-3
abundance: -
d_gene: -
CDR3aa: CASSHGGYGNEQFF
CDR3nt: TGTGCCAGCAGCCACGGCGGGTATGGCAATGAGCAGTTCTTC

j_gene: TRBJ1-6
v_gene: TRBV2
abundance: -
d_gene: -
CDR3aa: CASRGDSYNSPLHF
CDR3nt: TGTGCCAGCAGGGGAGACTCCTATAATTCACCCCTCCACTTT

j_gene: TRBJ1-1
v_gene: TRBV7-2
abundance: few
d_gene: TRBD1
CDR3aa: CASSLNQGARGTEAFF
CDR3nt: TGTGCCAGCAGCTTAAATCAGGGGGCGCGTGGCACTGAAGCTTTCTTT

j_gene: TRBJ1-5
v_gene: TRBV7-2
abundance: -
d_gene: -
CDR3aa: CASSPGDTWHQPQHF
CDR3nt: TGTGCCAGCAGCCCCGGGGACACCTGGCATCAGCCCCAGCATTTT

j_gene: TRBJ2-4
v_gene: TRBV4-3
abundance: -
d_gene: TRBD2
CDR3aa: CASSQDISAGVTIQYF
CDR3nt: TGCGCCAGCAGCCAAGATATTTCCGCGGGAGTGACCATTCAGTACTTC

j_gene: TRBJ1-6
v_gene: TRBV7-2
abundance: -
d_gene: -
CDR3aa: CASSLSLSPLHF
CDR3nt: TGTGCCAGCAGCCTAAGCCTTTCACCCCTCCACTTT

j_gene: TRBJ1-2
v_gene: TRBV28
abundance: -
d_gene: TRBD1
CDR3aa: CASSSGTALYGYTF
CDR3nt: TGTGCCAGCAGTTCCGGGACAGCCCTCTATGGCTACACCTTC

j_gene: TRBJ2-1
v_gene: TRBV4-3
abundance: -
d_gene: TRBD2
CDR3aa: CASSQAILAGTPFNEQFF
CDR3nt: TGCGCCAGCAGCCAAGCTATACTAGCGGGCACGCCCTTTAATGAGCAGTTCTTC

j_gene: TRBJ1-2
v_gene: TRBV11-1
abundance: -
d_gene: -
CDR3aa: CASSPVPTEYGYTF
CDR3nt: TGTGCCAGCAGCCCAGTTCCGACAGAGTATGGCTACACCTTC

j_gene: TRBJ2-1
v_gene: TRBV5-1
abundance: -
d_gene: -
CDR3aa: CASSFGLSNEQFF
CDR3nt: TGCGCCAGCAGCTTTGGCCTTTCCAATGAGCAGTTCTTC

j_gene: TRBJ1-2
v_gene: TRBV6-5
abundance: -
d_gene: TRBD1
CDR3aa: CASSYRDRVGYTF
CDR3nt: TGTGCCAGCAGTTACCGGGACAGGGTCGGCTACACCTTC

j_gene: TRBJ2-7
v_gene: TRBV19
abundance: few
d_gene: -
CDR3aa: CASSTSAGFYEQYF
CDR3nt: TGTGCCAGTAGTACTAGCGCAGGGTTCTACGAGCAGTACTTC

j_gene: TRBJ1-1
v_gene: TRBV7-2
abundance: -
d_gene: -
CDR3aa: CASSFRGSPEAFF
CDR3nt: TGTGCCAGCAGCTTTCGAGGATCGCCTGAAGCTTTCTTT

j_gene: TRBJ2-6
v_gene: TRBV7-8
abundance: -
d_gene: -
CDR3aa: CASSLSGTGLTGANVLTF
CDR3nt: TGTGCCAGCAGCTTAAGTGGAACAGGGCTAACTGGGGCCAACGTCCTGACTTTC

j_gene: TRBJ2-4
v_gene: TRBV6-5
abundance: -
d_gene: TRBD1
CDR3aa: CASSYANSGGIQYF
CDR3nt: TGTGCCAGCAGTTACGCGAATTCAGGGGGCATTCAGTACTTC

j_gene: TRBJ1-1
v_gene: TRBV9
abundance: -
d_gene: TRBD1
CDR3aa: CASSVAQGATEAFF
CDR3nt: TGTGCCAGCAGCGTAGCACAGGGGGCCACTGAAGCTTTCTTT

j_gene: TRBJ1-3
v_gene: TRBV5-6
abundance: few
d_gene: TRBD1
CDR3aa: CASSRRQGTGNTIYF
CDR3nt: TGTGCCAGCAGCCGGCGACAGGGCACTGGAAACACCATATATTTT

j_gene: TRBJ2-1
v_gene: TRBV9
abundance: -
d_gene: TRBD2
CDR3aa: CASSAQMTSGRLVDEQFF
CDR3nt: TGTGCCAGCAGCGCCCAAATGACTAGCGGGAGGTTGGTGGATGAGCAGTTCTTC

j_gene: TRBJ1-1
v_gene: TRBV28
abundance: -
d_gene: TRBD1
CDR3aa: CASTLIPPGGREAFF
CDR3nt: TGTGCCAGCACCCTTATACCCCCAGGGGGCAGGGAAGCTTTCTTT

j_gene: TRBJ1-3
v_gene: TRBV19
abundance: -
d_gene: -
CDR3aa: CASSYGGDGNTIYF
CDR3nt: TGTGCCAGTTCTTATGGAGGGGATGGAAACACCATATATTTT

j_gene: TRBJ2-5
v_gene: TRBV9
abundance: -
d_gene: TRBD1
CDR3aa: CASSAGTGPETQYF
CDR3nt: TGTGCCAGCAGCGCGGGGACAGGTCCTGAGACCCAGTACTTC

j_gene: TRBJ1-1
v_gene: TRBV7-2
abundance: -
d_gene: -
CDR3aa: CASSLRRNTEAFF
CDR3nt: TGTGCCAGCAGCTTGAGAAGGAACACTGAAGCTTTCTTT

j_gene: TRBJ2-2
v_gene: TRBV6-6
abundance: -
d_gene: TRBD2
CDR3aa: CASTLPTSGSTGELFF
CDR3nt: TGTGCCAGCACCTTACCCACTAGCGGGAGTACCGGGGAGCTGTTTTTT

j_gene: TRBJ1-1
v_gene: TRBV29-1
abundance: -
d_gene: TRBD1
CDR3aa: CSAGQGLAEAFF
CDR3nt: TGCAGCGCCGGACAGGGTCTCGCTGAAGCTTTCTTT

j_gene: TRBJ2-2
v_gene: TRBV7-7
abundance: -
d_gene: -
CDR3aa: CASSSDQGPGELFF
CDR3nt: TGTGCTAGCAGCTCAGACCAGGGTCCCGGGGAGCTGTTTTTT

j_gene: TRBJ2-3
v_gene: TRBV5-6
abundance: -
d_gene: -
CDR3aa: CASSSVQGWGTDTQYF
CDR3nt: TGTGCCAGCAGCTCGGTGCAGGGATGGGGCACAGATACGCAGTATTTT

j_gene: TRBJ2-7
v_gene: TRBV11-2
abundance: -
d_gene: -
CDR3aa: CASSINPGDYEQYF
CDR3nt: TGTGCCAGCAGCATCAACCCGGGGGACTACGAGCAGTACTTC

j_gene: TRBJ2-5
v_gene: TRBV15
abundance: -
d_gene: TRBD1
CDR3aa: CATSTGGQETQYF
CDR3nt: TGTGCCACCAGCACAGGGGGCCAAGAGACCCAGTACTTC

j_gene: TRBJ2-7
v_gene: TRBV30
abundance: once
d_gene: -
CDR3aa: CAWSVPVGGYEQYF
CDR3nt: TGTGCCTGGAGTGTACCGGTCGGGGGCTACGAGCAGTACTTC

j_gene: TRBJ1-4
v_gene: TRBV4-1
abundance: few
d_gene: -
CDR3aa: CASSQVARDNEKLFF
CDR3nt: TGCGCCAGCAGCCAAGTGGCCAGGGATAATGAAAAACTGTTTTTT

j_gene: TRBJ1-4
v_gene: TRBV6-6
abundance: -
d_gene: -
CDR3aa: CASSQRPGSTNEKLFF
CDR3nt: TGTGCCAGCAGCCAACGCCCAGGGTCAACTAATGAAAAACTGTTTTTT

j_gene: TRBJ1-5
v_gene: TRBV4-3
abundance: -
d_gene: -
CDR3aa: CASSQELLRGLSNQPQHF
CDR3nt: TGCGCCAGCAGCCAAGAACTCTTGAGAGGGCTTAGCAATCAGCCCCAGCATTTT

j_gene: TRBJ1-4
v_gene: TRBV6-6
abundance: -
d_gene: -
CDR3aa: CASSYYGGRGNEKLFF
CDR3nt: TGTGCCAGCAGTTACTACGGGGGGCGGGGTAATGAAAAACTGTTTTTT

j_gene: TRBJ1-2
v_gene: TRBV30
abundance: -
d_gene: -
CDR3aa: CAYRQGRVVGYTF
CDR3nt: TGTGCCTACCGTCAGGGTAGAGTAGTAGGCTACACCTTC

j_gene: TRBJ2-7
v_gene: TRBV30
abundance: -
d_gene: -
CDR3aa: CAWSPTDRRSYEQYF
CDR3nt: TGTGCTTGGAGCCCTACGGACAGAAGATCCTACGAGCAGTACTTC

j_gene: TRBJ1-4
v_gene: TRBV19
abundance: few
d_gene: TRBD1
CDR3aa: CASSSGGTNEKLFF
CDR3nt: TGTGCCAGTAGCTCAGGGGGAACTAATGAAAAACTGTTTTTT

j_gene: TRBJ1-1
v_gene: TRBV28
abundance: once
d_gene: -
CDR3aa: CASTYEQAATEAFF
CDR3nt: TGTGCCAGCACCTACGAACAAGCGGCCACTGAAGCTTTCTTT

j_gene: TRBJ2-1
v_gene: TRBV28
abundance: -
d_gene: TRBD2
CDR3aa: CASSSTGLAGYNEQFF
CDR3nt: TGTGCCAGCAGTTCTACGGGACTAGCGGGTTACAATGAGCAGTTCTTC

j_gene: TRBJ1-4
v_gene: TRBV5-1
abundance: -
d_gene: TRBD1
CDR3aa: CASSYLTGANEKLFF
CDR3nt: TGCGCCAGCAGCTACCTAACAGGGGCGAATGAAAAACTGTTTTTT

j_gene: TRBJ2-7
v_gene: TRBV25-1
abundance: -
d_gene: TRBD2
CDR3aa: CASSDLWEGPQYF
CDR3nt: TGTGCCAGCAGTGACCTCTGGGAGGGGCCGCAGTACTTC

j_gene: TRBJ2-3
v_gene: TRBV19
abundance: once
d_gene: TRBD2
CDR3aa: CASSIGLAETDTQYF
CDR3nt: TGTGCCAGTAGTATCGGACTAGCGGAGACAGATACGCAGTATTTT

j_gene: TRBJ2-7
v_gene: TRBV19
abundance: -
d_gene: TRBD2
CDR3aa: CASSRPGLADSSYEQYF
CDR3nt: TGTGCCAGTAGCCGACCGGGACTAGCGGACAGCTCCTACGAGCAGTACTTC

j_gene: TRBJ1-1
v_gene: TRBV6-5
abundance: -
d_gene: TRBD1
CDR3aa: CASRQGVMNTEAFF
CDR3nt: TGTGCCAGCAGGCAGGGGGTCATGAACACTGAAGCTTTCTTT

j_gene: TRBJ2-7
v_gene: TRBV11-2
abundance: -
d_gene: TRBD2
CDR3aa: CASSLEARGGRSPYEQYF
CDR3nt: TGCGCCAGCAGCTTAGAGGCCCGTGGCGGGAGGTCCCCCTACGAGCAGTACTTC

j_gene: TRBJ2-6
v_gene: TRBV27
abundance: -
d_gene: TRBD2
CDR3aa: CASSFSLAAGANVLTF
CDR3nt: TGTGCCAGCAGTTTTAGCCTAGCGGCTGGGGCCAACGTCCTGACTTTC

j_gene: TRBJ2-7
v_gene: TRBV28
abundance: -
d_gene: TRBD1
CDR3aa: CASSPSDRVNEQYF
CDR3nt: TGTGCCAGCAGTCCCTCGGACAGGGTTAACGAGCAGTACTTC

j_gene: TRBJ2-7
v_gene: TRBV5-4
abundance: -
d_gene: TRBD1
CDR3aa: CASSFGTGPYEQYF
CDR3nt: TGTGCCAGCAGCTTCGGGACAGGGCCCTACGAGCAGTACTTC

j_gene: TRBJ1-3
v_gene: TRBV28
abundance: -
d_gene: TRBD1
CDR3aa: CASAPGQGTVSGNTIYF
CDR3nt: TGTGCCAGCGCCCCGGGACAGGGGACCGTGTCTGGAAACACCATATATTTT

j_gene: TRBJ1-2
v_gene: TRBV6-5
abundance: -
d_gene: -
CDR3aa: CASRSRGAHGYTF
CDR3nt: TGTGCCAGCAGATCACGGGGGGCGCATGGCTACACCTTC

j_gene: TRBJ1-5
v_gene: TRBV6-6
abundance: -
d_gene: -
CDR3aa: CASRQGSSNQPQHF
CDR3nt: TGTGCCAGCAGACAGGGTTCTAGCAATCAGCCCCAGCATTTT

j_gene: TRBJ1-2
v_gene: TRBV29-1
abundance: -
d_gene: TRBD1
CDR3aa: CSVDRGTYGYTF
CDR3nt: TGCAGCGTCGACAGGGGAACATATGGCTACACCTTC